This T cell receptor (beta chain) comes out of a study of T cell responses to AZD1222 COVID-19 vaccine. TCRdb's copy holds only in-frame clones and misses some; the assay was immunoSEQ multiplex PCR. The repertoire has more than 150,000 clones, approximately 90% of them found once; the top ten carry about 25%. With respect to this clone: Its antigen is not known.

Findings and caveats of the study: Receipt of two AZD1222 doses was followed by a rise in Spike-specific TCR breadth and depth.

The germline CDR1 and CDR2 sequences are MRHNA and SNTAGT. The CDR3 spans 13 residues. V lost 6 bases to trimming and J lost 9 bases; unmatched junction nucleotides: 7. The material sequenced was peripheral blood, taken 28 days after the second AZD1222 dose. The V call is TRBV6-4, the J call TRBJ2-1, with 8 bases fitting TRBD2. This clonotype originated in an adult who received the AZD1222 COVID-19 vaccine. CDR3 sequence (DNA): TGTGCCAGCAGCGGGGGGGCCGAGGGTGAGCAGTTCTTC. Translating gives CASSGGAEGEQFF.